Shown below are 29 T cell receptor beta chains from a single sample sequenced in a study of T-cell memory formation after mild COVID-19. TCRdb processed the 5' RACE reads anew with MiXCR; each CDR3 protein has one entry. Here the sample spans about 180,000 distinct CDR3 sequences, 16% being singletons. The sample taken for sequencing was PBMCs or a T cell subset sorted from them (not recorded which). These receptors came from an adult woman who had mild COVID-19 (a few samples of this study predate the infection). Cell type and time point are not known.

This clonotype was seen a few times. The chain combines TRBV5-6 with TRBJ2-1, with TRBD1 identical over 8 bases. V was pared by 4 bases and J by 8 bases, with 8 bases of the junction left unmatched. There are 14 residues in the CDR3. Germline lookup yields CDR1 SGHDT and CDR2 YYEEEE. CDR3 protein: CASSPSPTGDEQFF. CDR3 nucleotide sequence: TGTGCCAGCAGCCCATCTCCGACAGGGGATGAGCAGTTCTTC.

The chain is built from TRBV12-3 or TRBV12-4 and TRBJ2-2; perhaps TRBD2 as D (6 bases). Trimming took 3 bases from V and 1 from J, leaving 18 bases between them. The length of the CDR3 is 18 residues. The CDR3: CASSFWGGGVRNTGELFF. In nucleotides, the CDR3 is TGTGCCAGCAGTTTCTGGGGAGGCGGGGTTCGGAACACCGGGGAGCTGTTTTTT.

This clonotype came up a few times. The J gene is TRBJ2-3, the V gene TRBV24-1, with 8 nucleotides matching TRBD1. Trimming took 3 bases from V and 2 from J; bases not matched to a gene: 3. The CDR3 spans 15 residues. Germline V gives CDR1 KGHDR, CDR2 SFDVKD. This CDR3 reads CATSDPTGATDTQYF. As DNA, the CDR3 is TGTGCCACCAGTGATCCGACAGGGGCCACAGATACGCAGTATTTT.

This clonotype was seen only a few times. The chain recombines TRBV4-3 with TRBJ2-7; TRBD1 matches 9 bases. This CDR3 has 16 residues. From germline, CDR1 is LGHNA and CDR2 YSLEER. V lost 3 bases, J lost 2 bases, and 8 bases stayed unmatched. CDR3 sequence: CASSQDTGTGTYEQYF. CDR3 nucleotide sequence: TGCGCCAGCAGCCAGGACACGGGGACAGGGACCTACGAGCAGTACTTC.

This chain joins TRBV7-2 and TRBJ2-2; TRBD1 matches at 8 bases. In germline, CDR1 is SGHTA, CDR2 FQGNSA. There are 16 residues in the CDR3. Germline trimming cut 5 bases from V and 6 bases from J; bases unmatched to any gene: 11. The CDR3 spells CASSLHGQGIAGELFF. The CDR3, as DNA: TGTGCCAGCAGCCTGCATGGACAGGGAATAGCCGGGGAGCTGTTTTTT.

This clonotype was picked up a small number of times. The J gene is TRBJ1-2, the V gene TRBV3-1; D gene unclear. The germline gives CDR1 LGHDT, CDR2 YNNKEL (reference sequence). This CDR3 is 12 amino acids long. V was pared by 2 bases and J by 3 bases, with 4 bases between. The CDR3 nucleotides read TGTGCCAGCAGCCAATCCTACTATGGCTACACCTTC. It encodes CASSQSYYGYTF.

The chain recombines TRBV29-1 with TRBJ1-1, with D tentatively TRBD1 (5 bases). Trimming pared 3 bases from V and 0 bases from J, leaving 11 bases between. The CDR3 sequence is 14 residues long. Germline CDR1 and CDR2: SQVTM and ANQGSEA. The CDR3, as DNA: TGCAGCGTTGAGGCAGGGAACATGAACACTGAAGCTTTCTTT. This codes for CSVEAGNMNTEAFF.

The V call is TRBV20-1, the J call TRBJ2-5; D perhaps matches TRBD2 (6 bases). Germline V gene lookup returns CDR1 DFQATT and CDR2 SNEGSKA (reference sequence). This CDR3 contains 16 residues. Trimming removed 0 bases from V and 7 bases from J, with 21 bases in between. The CDR3 sequence: CSARDTLSGFGGTQYF. The DNA for the CDR3 is TGCAGTGCTAGAGATACCCTGAGCGGTTTCGGGGGGACCCAGTACTTC.

This clonotype was seen a few times. V gene TRBV11-2 combines with J gene TRBJ1-2; D may be TRBD1 (5 bases). Germline V gives CDR1 SGHAT, CDR2 FQNNGV. The CDR3 consists of 14 residues. Trimming cost V 5 bases and J 4 bases, with 14 bases left between them. As DNA, the CDR3 is TGTGCCAGCAGCAAGGGGACTACACTCTATGGCTACACCTTC. Encoded protein: CASSKGTTLYGYTF.

This clonotype has a count of ten or more. The V gene is TRBV12-3 or TRBV12-4, the J gene TRBJ2-5; D possibly corresponds to TRBD2 (8 bases). Trimming removed 5 bases from V and 4 bases from J, with 20 bases in between. The CDR3 runs 16 residues. The CDR3 sequence: CASSRGRGAAGETQYF. CDR3 nucleotide sequence: TGTGCCAGCAGTAGGGGGCGGGGGGCCGCAGGAGAGACCCAGTACTTC.

The chain uses TRBV5-1 and TRBJ2-3, with D perhaps matching TRBD1 or TRBD2 (6 bases each). Germline V lookup: CDR1 SGHRS, CDR2 YFSETQ. The CDR3 extends over 17 amino acids. Between the trimmed V and J ends, which lost 0 bases and 3 bases, there was a span of 17 bases. The DNA for the CDR3 is TGCGCCAGCAGCTTGGTCGTCAGCGGAGGGGGAACAGATACGCAGTATTTT. The encoded protein is CASSLVVSGGGTDTQYF.

This sequence joins TRBV20-1 and TRBJ1-1, with 8 bases matching TRBD1. Germline loops: CDR1 DFQATT, CDR2 SNEGSKA (reference sequence). V trimming: 1 base; J trimming: 6 bases; junction bases outside the gene matches: 7. The CDR3 loop spans 14 amino acids. The CDR3 protein is CSARAGQGYSEAFF. In DNA form, the CDR3 reads TGCAGTGCTAGAGCCGGACAGGGTTATTCTGAAGCTTTCTTT.

This sequence joins TRBV25-1 and TRBJ1-1; tentative D call: TRBD1 (5 bases). Trimming removed 6 bases at V and 6 bases at J, with 11 bases between. This CDR3 has 12 amino acids. The germline CDR1 and CDR2 sequences are MGHDK and SYGVNS. The CDR3 region is CASRTGWAEAFF. CDR3 DNA sequence: TGTGCCAGCAGAACAGGCTGGGCTGAAGCTTTCTTT.

The V call is TRBV29-1, the J call TRBJ2-1, with D maybe TRBD2 (6 bases). The V end lost 5 bases, the J end lost 10 bases, and 12 bases lay between the germline ends. CDR3 length: 11 amino acids. CDR1 is SQVTM, CDR2 ANQGSEA, per germline. CDR3 region: CSVNEGGEQFF. The CDR3 DNA reads as TGCAGCGTTAATGAGGGAGGAGAGCAGTTCTTC.

This clonotype was seen repeatedly, ten times or more. The chain combines TRBV5-1 with TRBJ2-1; D gene unclear. The V gene lost 4 bases and the J gene lost 7 bases, with 9 bases spanning the gap. In germline, CDR1 is SGHRS, CDR2 YFSETQ. This CDR3 has 12 amino acids. The CDR3 region is CASSPTGNEQFF. The CDR3 nucleotides are TGCGCCAGCAGCCCCACCGGGAATGAGCAGTTCTTC.

This chain's CDR3 is CASSLDSGLQETQYF. CDR3 bases: TGCGCCAGCAGCCTGGACAGTGGCCTGCAGGAGACCCAGTACTTC. The chain employs TRBV5-1 and TRBJ2-5, with D perhaps TRBD1 (6 bases). The CDR3 has 15 amino acids. V lost 4 bases and J 5 bases, leaving 18 bases between the germline ends. Germline CDR1 is SGHRS and CDR2 is YFSETQ.

The V call is TRBV5-1, the J call TRBJ2-3, with D tentatively TRBD2 (6 bases). Germline values: CDR1 SGHRS, CDR2 YFSETQ. The V and J ends lost 0 bases and 3 bases respectively, with 11 bases between them. The CDR3 is 15 residues long. The CDR3 DNA follows: TGCGCCAGCAGCTTGGCCGTAGCGGTGACAGATACGCAGTATTTT. It yields the protein CASSLAVAVTDTQYF.

This clonotype was observed a few times. The chain has TRBV9 and TRBJ2-5; the D is unclear. Germline CDR1 SGDLS, CDR2 YYNGEE. Between the trimmed V and J ends, which lost 3 bases and 0 bases, there was a span of 9 bases. The length of the CDR3 is 14 residues. In DNA, the CDR3 is TGTGCCAGCAGCGCCAGGTGGGACCAAGAGACCCAGTACTTC. Protein product: CASSARWDQETQYF.

This chain connects TRBV4-2 to TRBJ1-1; the D gene is possibly TRBD1 (5 bases). Per germline, CDR1 LGHNA and CDR2 YNFKEQ. The CDR3 runs 16 residues. V was pared by 0 bases and J by 0 bases, with 11 bases between. CDR3 coding DNA: TGTGCCAGCAGCCAAGATCGGGGGTACATGAACACTGAAGCTTTCTTT. Protein product: CASSQDRGYMNTEAFF.

This clonotype was seen only a few times. V is TRBV6-2 or TRBV6-3 and J is TRBJ1-1; TRBD1 aligns across 8 bases. With V trimmed by 10 bases and J by 6 bases, 13 bases remained unmatched. This CDR3 is 14 amino acids long. Germline CDR1 reads MNHEY; CDR2 reads SVGEGT. The CDR3 coding sequence is TGTGCCATTTCGTCGACAGGGGAGCGCGCTGAAGCTTTCTTT. Translation gives CAISSTGERAEAFF.

The genes are TRBV4-1 and TRBJ2-7; D may be TRBD1 (6 bases). Germline loops: CDR1 MGHRA, CDR2 YSYEKL. The ends were cut back, 0 bases at V and 7 bases at J, with 13 bases in the middle. CDR3 size: 14 residues. The DNA of the CDR3 is TGCGCCAGCAGCCAAGATCGGCAGGGGCGAGAGCAGTACTTC. It is translated as CASSQDRQGREQYF.

The chain carries TRBV14 and TRBJ2-7; the D gene could be TRBD1 or TRBD2 (7 bases each). There are 14 residues in the CDR3. The V gene's germline CDR1 is SGHDN and CDR2 FVKESK. V dropped 3 bases and J dropped 8 bases, with 17 bases sitting between them. The chain's CDR3 is CASSQNRRGTKQYF. CDR3 nucleotides: TGTGCCAGCAGCCAGAACCGCAGGGGGACTAAGCAGTACTTC.

The V gene is TRBV5-1, the J gene TRBJ2-3; a weak D match, TRBD2 (6 bases). Germline loops: CDR1 SGHRS, CDR2 YFSETQ. Trimming removed 7 bases at V and 0 bases at J, with 9 bases between. The CDR3 sequence is 13 residues long. CDR3 sequence reads: CASGLPSTDTQYF. As DNA, the CDR3 is TGCGCCAGCGGACTACCTAGCACAGATACGCAGTATTTT. The full variable domain, rest sourced from reference TRBV5-1 and TRBJ2-3, is KAGVTQTPRYLIKTRGQQVTLSCSPISGHRSVSWYQQTPGQGLQFLFEYFSETQRNKGNFPGRFSGRQFSNSRSEMNVSTLELGDSALYLCASGLPSTDTQYFGPGTRLTVL.

This clonotype was found a few times. J is TRBJ1-1 and V is TRBV6-5; maybe TRBD1 (6 bases). CDR3 length: 14 residues. Trimming took 5 bases from V and 7 from J, leaving 17 bases between them. CDR1 and CDR2 (germline): MNHEY, SVGAGI. CDR3 loop: CASSQDSLLVEAFF. The CDR3 DNA follows: TGTGCCAGCAGTCAGGACAGCCTTCTTGTTGAAGCTTTCTTT.

This clonotype showed up just a few times. V and J are TRBV20-1 and TRBJ1-5; TRBD1 might be the D (5 bases). V was shortened by 1 base and J by 0 bases, with 7 bases between the two germline ends. Germline V CDR1 and CDR2: DFQATT, SNEGSKA (reference sequence). There are 14 residues in the CDR3. Here the CDR3 DNA reads TGCAGTGCTAGAGTCGGGGGTAGCAATCAGCCCCAGCATTTT. This encodes CSARVGGSNQPQHF.

This clonotype was seen a handful of times. The J gene is TRBJ2-1, the V gene TRBV29-1, with 9 bases matching TRBD1. Germline-derived CDR1 and CDR2 are SQVTM and ANQGSEA. The length of the CDR3 is 15 residues. Trimming at V came to 3 bases and at J to 2 bases, leaving 5 bases not matched to a gene. The chain's CDR3 is CSVDSWDRAYNEQFF. In DNA form, the CDR3 reads TGCAGCGTTGATTCGTGGGACAGGGCCTACAATGAGCAGTTCTTC.

The chain recombines TRBV20-1 with TRBJ2-5, with D tentatively TRBD1 or TRBD2 (6 bases each). CDR1 DFQATT and CDR2 SNEGSKA come from the germline V gene (reference sequence). The germline V and J ends were trimmed by 6 bases and 4 bases, with 18 bases remaining between them. This CDR3 is 14 amino acids long. The CDR3 coding sequence is TGCAGTGCCGGAGGGGGGAGCGGACGAGAGACCCAGTACTTC. Translation: CSAGGGSGRETQYF.

This clonotype was detected a few times. The gene calls are TRBV4-2 and TRBJ2-7, with D tentatively TRBD2 (6 bases). The V gene's germline CDR1 is LGHNA and CDR2 YNFKEQ. There are 14 residues in the CDR3. Trimming removed 0 bases from V and 6 bases from J, with 12 bases in between. CDR3 sequence (DNA): TGTGCCAGCAGCCAAGACGGGGGTTCTGTCGAGCAGTACTTC. As protein: CASSQDGGSVEQYF.

The J gene is TRBJ2-2, the V gene TRBV3-1; TRBD2 matches at 11 bases. V was pared by 4 bases and J by 7 bases, with 5 bases of the junction left unmatched. CDR3 length: 15 amino acids. Germline CDR1 is LGHDT and CDR2 is YNNKEL (reference sequence). The CDR3 protein is CASSPSLAGVGELFF. CDR3 sequence (DNA): TGTGCCAGCAGCCCGTCACTAGCGGGAGTCGGGGAGCTGTTTTTT.